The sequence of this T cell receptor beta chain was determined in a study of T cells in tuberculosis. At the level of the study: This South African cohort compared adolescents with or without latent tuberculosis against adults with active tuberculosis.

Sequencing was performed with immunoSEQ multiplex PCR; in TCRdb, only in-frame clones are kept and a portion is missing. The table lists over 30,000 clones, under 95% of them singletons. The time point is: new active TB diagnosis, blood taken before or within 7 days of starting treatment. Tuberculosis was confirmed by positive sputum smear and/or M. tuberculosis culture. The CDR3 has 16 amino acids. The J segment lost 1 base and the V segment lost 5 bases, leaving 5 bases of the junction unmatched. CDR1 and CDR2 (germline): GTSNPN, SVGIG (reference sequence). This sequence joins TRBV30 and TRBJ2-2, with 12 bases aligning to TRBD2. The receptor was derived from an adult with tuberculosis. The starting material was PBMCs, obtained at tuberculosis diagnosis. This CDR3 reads CAWEKLAGGNTGELFF. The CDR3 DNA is TGTGCCTGGGAGAAACTAGCGGGGGGGAACACCGGGGAGCTGTTTTTT. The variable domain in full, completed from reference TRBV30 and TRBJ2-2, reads SQTIHQWPATLVQPVGSPLSLECTVEGTSNPNLYWYRQAAGRGLQLLFYSVGIGQISSEVPQNLSASRPQDRQFILSSKKLLLSDSGFYLCAWEKLAGGNTGELFFGEGSRLTVL.